Following are 32 T cell receptor beta chains from one sample sequenced in a study of shared clonotypes between healthy human individuals (TCRdb year 2020). Libraries were built with the immunoSEQ multiplex PCR assay. The clones in this table, taken by TCRdb from immuneACCESS, are in-frame only. Not every clone is retained; where verified, under half of the shortfall comes from an unresolved V gene, and the cause of the rest is unknown. The sample data list 1,500,000 or so clones, and 98% of these were observed just once. The leading ten clones occupy around 0.38% of the sample. The sequencing sample was made of naive CD4+ T cells sorted from blood. The cell subset or site label, as the study defines it: CD45RA+ positively selected. Receptors originate from a man between 25 and 39 years old in good health.

This chain links TRBV18 with TRBJ2-7, with D unclear. The germline gives CDR1 KGHSH, CDR2 LQKENI. The V gene lost 6 bases and the J gene lost 0 bases, with 12 bases spanning the gap. The CDR3 runs to 14 residues. The CDR3 region has the DNA TGTGCCAGCTCCCAGTCTGGAAGCTCCTACGAGCAGTACTTC. It translates to CASSQSGSSYEQYF.

This clone was observed once. The chain joins TRBV7-2 to TRBJ2-7; 9 bases are shared with TRBD1. The germline CDR1 and CDR2 sequences are SGHTA and FQGNSA. V lost 5 bases and J lost 4; bases outside the gene matches: 6. The CDR3 totals 14 residues. The CDR3 reads CASSLGTGRYEQYF. CDR3 coding DNA: TGTGCCAGCAGCCTAGGGACAGGGCGGTACGAGCAGTACTTC.

The chain combines TRBV6-1 with TRBJ2-1, with 9 bases fitting TRBD2. The germline gives CDR1 MNHNS, CDR2 SASEGT. The CDR3 runs to 17 residues. The V and J ends lost 2 bases and 3 bases, in that order; junction bases with no gene match: 8. The CDR3 reads CASSERAGAGGYNEQFF. Here the CDR3 DNA reads TGTGCCAGCAGTGAAAGGGCCGGAGCGGGAGGCTACAATGAGCAGTTCTTC.

Comment on this clone: The same CDR3 also results from other DNA sequences found in this sample. The J gene is TRBJ2-1, the V gene TRBV5-4; 8 nucleotides line up with TRBD2. Trimming removed 4 bases from V and 7 bases from J; junction bases left unmatched: 4. The germline V gene has CDR1 SGHNT and CDR2 YYREEE (reference sequence). The CDR3 spans 13 residues. For the CDR3, the DNA is TGTGCCAGCAGCCCTTCTAGCGGGAATGAGCAGTTCTTC. This gives the protein CASSPSSGNEQFF.

The V gene is TRBV9, the J gene TRBJ2-7; 8 bases match TRBD2. The V gene's germline CDR1 is SGDLS and CDR2 YYNGEE. The V and J ends lost 3 bases and 3 bases, in that order; junction bases with no gene match: 5. This CDR3 is 14 amino acids long. CDR3 sequence reads: CASSAAGEFYEQYF. CDR3 bases: TGTGCCAGCAGCGCAGCGGGAGAATTCTACGAGCAGTACTTC.

The chain couples TRBV19 to TRBJ1-2; 11 bases fit TRBD1. The CDR3 is made up of 18 amino acids. In germline, CDR1 is LNHDA, CDR2 SQIVND (reference sequence). V trimming: 5 bases; J trimming: 8 bases; junction bases outside the gene matches: 19. CDR3 in amino acids: CASSRDASLGQGVNGYTF. CDR3 nucleotides: TGTGCCAGTAGTCGTGATGCGAGTCTGGGACAGGGGGTCAACGGCTACACCTTC.

This sequence joins TRBV4-3 and TRBJ2-2; no definite D call. Per germline, CDR1 LGHNA and CDR2 YSLEER. The CDR3 is 13 residues long. Trimming removed 1 base from V and 9 bases from J, with 9 bases in between. The CDR3 DNA sequence: TGCGCCAGCAGCCAAGGCTTTCAGTGGGAGCTGTTTTTT. Protein product: CASSQGFQWELFF.

This clone appeared once. The chain uses TRBV7-2 and TRBJ2-7; a possible D gene is TRBD2 (5 bases). Germline V gene lookup returns CDR1 SGHTA and CDR2 FQGNSA. Trimming took off 1 base at V and 7 bases at J, with 17 bases between the two ends. The CDR3 is made up of 15 amino acids. CDR3 protein: CASSLGGSGGREQYF. The CDR3 nucleotides read TGTGCCAGCAGCTTAGGGGGTTCGGGTGGGAGAGAGCAGTACTTC. Using reference TRBV7-2 and TRBJ2-7 for the parts outside the CDR3, the full variable domain is GAGVSQSPSNKVTEKGKDVELRCDPISGHTALYWYRQSLGQGLEFLIYFQGNSAPDKSGLPSDRFSAERTGGSVSTLTIQRTQQEDSAVYLCASSLGGSGGREQYFGPGTRLTVT.

This clone was detected once. The CDR3 region has the DNA TGTGCCAGCTCACCTATAGGGGGTTCTGGCACAGATACGCAGTATTTT. Its translation is CASSPIGGSGTDTQYF. The chain joins TRBV18 to TRBJ2-3; TRBD1 is a possible D gene (6 bases). The CDR3 contains 16 residues. Germline CDR1 KGHSH, CDR2 LQKENI. Trimming took off 3 bases at V and 1 base at J, with 14 bases between the two ends.

The chain links TRBV5-1 to TRBJ2-1; 10 bases match TRBD2. The V segment lost 4 bases and the J segment 9 bases; nucleotides outside the gene matches: 13. In germline, CDR1 is SGHRS, CDR2 YFSETQ. This CDR3 comprises 16 residues. The CDR3 loop reads CASSLQPRLAGAEQFF. DNA of the CDR3: TGCGCCAGCAGCCTCCAACCCCGTCTAGCGGGAGCTGAGCAGTTCTTC.

This chain links TRBV18 with TRBJ2-1; 10 positions agree with TRBD1. Germline CDR1 KGHSH, CDR2 LQKENI. This CDR3 comprises 15 residues. J gave up 6 bases and V 3 bases, and 5 bases lay outside the gene matches. As DNA, the CDR3 is TGTGCCAGCTCACCGGGACAGGGGATTTTCAATGAGCAGTTCTTC. It specifies CASSPGQGIFNEQFF.

The V gene is TRBV28, the J gene TRBJ2-1; D may be TRBD2 (6 bases). The CDR3 is 12 amino acids. V gave up 9 bases and J gave up 6 bases, with 12 bases separating them. Per germline, CDR1 MDHEN and CDR2 SYDVKM. CDR3 in amino acids: CASTLGLNEQFF. CDR3 DNA sequence: TGTGCCAGTACCCTGGGACTCAATGAGCAGTTCTTC.

This clone was seen only once. The chain combines TRBV18 with TRBJ2-2; D gene ambiguous. Germline loops: CDR1 KGHSH, CDR2 LQKENI. V shed 3 bases and J shed 4 bases, with 9 bases lying between them. The CDR3 runs to 14 residues. The CDR3 sequence: CASSPPPGTGELFF. DNA of the CDR3: TGTGCCAGCTCACCTCCCCCGGGCACCGGGGAGCTGTTTTTT.

This clone was seen only once. This chain links TRBV15 with TRBJ1-1; D unclear. The CDR3 has 17 amino acids. Trimming took off 6 bases at V and 0 bases at J, with 20 bases between the two ends. Germline loops: CDR1 LNHNV, CDR2 YYDKDF (reference sequence). The CDR3 DNA follows: TGTGCCACCAGGAGTCTATTCCCCCTAGCCTTGAACACTGAAGCTTTCTTT. This translates into CATRSLFPLALNTEAFF.

The V call is TRBV6-5, the J call TRBJ2-7, with 11 bases matching TRBD2. The CDR3 is 14 residues long. The germline V gene has CDR1 MNHEY and CDR2 SVGAGI. V shed 5 bases and J 7 bases; nucleotides not matched to a gene: 7. The CDR3 nucleotides read TGTGCCAGCAGTGGCCTAGCGGGAGGTGGAGAGCAGTACTTC. This codes for CASSGLAGGGEQYF.

The J gene is TRBJ2-7, the V gene TRBV6-5, with 7 bases matching TRBD1. Germline values: CDR1 MNHEY, CDR2 SVGAGI. This CDR3 region has 16 residues. V trimming: 2 bases; J trimming: 3 bases; junction bases outside the gene matches: 10. CDR3 sequence reads: CASSYHDRAALYEQYF. The CDR3 nucleotides are TGTGCCAGCAGTTACCACGACAGGGCAGCCCTCTACGAGCAGTACTTC.

In this sample, this clone turned up once. The rearrangement uses TRBV27 and TRBJ1-2; TRBD1 aligns across 8 bases. Germline CDR1 is MNHEY and CDR2 is SMNVEV (reference sequence). V dropped 2 bases and J dropped 5; count of bases not matched to a gene: 13. This CDR3 is 17 amino acids long. The CDR3 here is CASSLNLAGGGGYGYTF. The CDR3 DNA reads TGTGCCAGCAGTTTAAATCTTGCAGGGGGCGGAGGGTATGGCTACACCTTC.

The chain links TRBV5-1 to TRBJ1-5; 11 bases fit TRBD1. The CDR3 sequence is 16 residues long. Germline-derived CDR1 and CDR2 are SGHRS and YFSETQ. The V segment lost 4 bases and the J segment 0 bases; nucleotides outside the gene matches: 3. The CDR3 reads CASSIGTGGSNQPQHF. The DNA for the CDR3 is TGCGCCAGCAGCATTGGGACAGGGGGTAGCAATCAGCCCCAGCATTTT.

This chain connects TRBV7-9 to TRBJ2-7; D is undetermined. The germline V gene encodes CDR1 SEHNR and CDR2 FQNEAQ (reference sequence). The CDR3 covers 11 residues. The V gene lost 1 base and the J gene lost 5 bases, with 3 bases spanning the gap. In DNA form, the CDR3 reads TGTGCCAGCAGCTTAGAGAACGAGCAGTACTTC. It yields the protein CASSLENEQYF.

The chain links TRBV6-1 to TRBJ2-1; D is perhaps TRBD2 (5 bases). The V end lost 6 bases, the J end lost 5 bases, and 14 bases lay between the germline ends. The CDR3 is 14 residues long. In germline, CDR1 is MNHNS, CDR2 SASEGT. The CDR3 loop is CASSVSVFHNEQFF. CDR3 sequence (DNA): TGTGCCAGCAGCGTTAGCGTGTTTCACAATGAGCAGTTCTTC.

On this clone: An end of the junction does not agree with germline; a read error may underlie this. This chain joins TRBV7-7 and TRBJ2-5; D may be TRBD2 (6 bases). The germline V gene has CDR1 SSHAT and CDR2 FNYEAQ (reference sequence). The CDR3 extends over 14 amino acids. The CDR3 sequence is CASSKNGGQETQYF. The CDR3 bases are TGTGCTAGCAGCAAGAACGGGGGCCAAGAGACCCAGTACTTC.

The rearrangement links TRBV7-6 to TRBJ2-1; possibly TRBD1 or TRBD2 for D (5 bases each). CDR1 is SGHVS and CDR2 is FNYEAQ in the germline V gene. The CDR3 length is 14 residues. V was trimmed by 5 bases and J by 6 bases, leaving 14 bases between them. DNA for the CDR3: TGTGCCAGCAGCCACTATGAGAGGGGCAATGAGCAGTTCTTC. Translating gives CASSHYERGNEQFF.

The V and J genes are TRBV29-1 and TRBJ2-3, with 9 bases that match TRBD2. The CDR3 totals 14 residues. Germline CDR1 and CDR2: SQVTM and ANQGSEA. V was pared by 6 bases and J by 2 bases, with 6 bases of the junction left unmatched. The CDR3 DNA follows: TGCAGCGTGGTAGCGGGAGTGGTCACAGATACGCAGTATTTT. Amino acids: CSVVAGVVTDTQYF.

This clone is a singleton in its sample. The chain recombines TRBV27 with TRBJ1-5; D call uncertain. The V gene lost 5 bases and the J gene lost 5 bases, with 19 bases spanning the gap. Germline CDR1 reads MNHEY; CDR2 reads SMNVEV (reference sequence). The CDR3 totals 16 residues. CDR3 in DNA: TGTGCCAGCAGTCCCCTGGACTCGTTACGCGATCAGCCCCAGCATTTT. It is translated as CASSPLDSLRDQPQHF.

The V call is TRBV25-1, the J call TRBJ2-3, with D unclear. This CDR3 has 14 amino acids. Germline V gives CDR1 MGHDK, CDR2 SYGVNS. V was trimmed by 5 bases and J by 4 bases, leaving 13 bases between them. This CDR3 is CASSNSIISDTQYF. The CDR3 DNA reads TGTGCCAGCAGTAACTCGATCATCTCAGATACGCAGTATTTT.

This chain joins TRBV7-2 and TRBJ2-7; 12 bases are a match to TRBD2. J gave up 4 bases and V 1 base, and 11 bases lay outside the gene matches. The germline V gene has CDR1 SGHTA and CDR2 FQGNSA. The CDR3 is 18 amino acids. CDR3 loop: CASSLVPPTSGRRYEQYF. The CDR3 DNA sequence: TGTGCCAGCAGCTTAGTCCCCCCGACTAGCGGGAGAAGATACGAGCAGTACTTC. Full variable domain (rest looked up from reference TRBV7-2 and TRBJ2-7): GAGVSQSPSNKVTEKGKDVELRCDPISGHTALYWYRQSLGQGLEFLIYFQGNSAPDKSGLPSDRFSAERTGGSVSTLTIQRTQQEDSAVYLCASSLVPPTSGRRYEQYFGPGTRLTVT.

The chain links TRBV6-5 to TRBJ2-7, with D uncertain. Germline loops: CDR1 MNHEY, CDR2 SVGAGI. This CDR3 contains 12 residues. V lost 5 bases and J 2 bases, leaving 7 bases between the germline ends. The CDR3 coding sequence is TGTGCCAGCAGTGGTGGAGCCTACGAGCAGTACTTC. Translation gives CASSGGAYEQYF.

This chain links TRBV2 with TRBJ2-5; the match to TRBD1 covers 9 bases. Trimming cost V 7 bases and J 1 base; bases outside gene matches: 1. The CDR3 is 13 amino acids. Germline assignment: CDR1 SNHLY and CDR2 FYNNEI. For the CDR3, the DNA is TGTGCCAGCAAACAGGGGGCCCAAGAGACCCAGTACTTC. Its translation is CASKQGAQETQYF.

This clone was seen a single time. This sequence joins TRBV29-1 and TRBJ2-1; TRBD1 might be the D (6 bases). CDR1 is SQVTM, CDR2 ANQGSEA, per germline. The CDR3 runs to 14 residues. Deletions cut 2 bases from V and 2 bases from J, with 10 bases between. This chain's CDR3 is CSVETGTPYNEQFF. The CDR3 bases are TGCAGCGTTGAAACAGGGACACCCTACAATGAGCAGTTCTTC.

The rearrangement joins TRBV2 to TRBJ2-7, with 12 bases identical to TRBD2. This CDR3 comprises 16 residues. From germline, CDR1 is SNHLY and CDR2 FYNNEI. Trimming removed 5 bases from V and 4 bases from J; junction bases left unmatched: 9. This CDR3 is CASSPTSGRWEYEQYF. The CDR3 region has the DNA TGTGCCAGCAGTCCGACTAGCGGGAGATGGGAATACGAGCAGTACTTC.

J is TRBJ1-5 and V is TRBV5-1; 9 positions match TRBD1. Germline CDR1 and CDR2: SGHRS and YFSETQ. The CDR3 extends over 15 amino acids. With 3 bases clipped from V and 3 bases from J, the junction kept 4 bases outside the gene matches. The CDR3 loop is CASSSGTGINQPQHF. DNA of the CDR3: TGCGCCAGCAGCTCAGGGACAGGGATCAATCAGCCCCAGCATTTT.

The V gene is TRBV7-3, the J gene TRBJ2-5; 7 bases fit TRBD1. The germline V gene has CDR1 SGHTA and CDR2 FQGTGA. V shed 2 bases and J 5 bases; nucleotides not matched to a gene: 8. There are 15 residues in the CDR3. CDR3 residues: CASSLWGQIEETQYF. The CDR3 DNA follows: TGTGCCAGCAGCTTATGGGGACAGATCGAGGAGACCCAGTACTTC.